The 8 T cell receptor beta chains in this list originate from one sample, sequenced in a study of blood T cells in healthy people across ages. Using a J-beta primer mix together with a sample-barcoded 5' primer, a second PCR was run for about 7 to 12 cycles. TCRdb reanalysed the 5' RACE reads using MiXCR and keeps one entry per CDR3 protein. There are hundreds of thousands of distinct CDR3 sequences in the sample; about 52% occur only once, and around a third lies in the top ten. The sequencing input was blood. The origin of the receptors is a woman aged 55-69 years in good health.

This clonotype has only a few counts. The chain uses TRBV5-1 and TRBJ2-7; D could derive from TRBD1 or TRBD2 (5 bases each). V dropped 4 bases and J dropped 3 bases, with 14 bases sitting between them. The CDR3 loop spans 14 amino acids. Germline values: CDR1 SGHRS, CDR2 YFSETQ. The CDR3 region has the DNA TGCGCCAGCAGCCTCGGGGCAGCCCTCTACGAGCAGTACTTC. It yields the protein CASSLGAALYEQYF.

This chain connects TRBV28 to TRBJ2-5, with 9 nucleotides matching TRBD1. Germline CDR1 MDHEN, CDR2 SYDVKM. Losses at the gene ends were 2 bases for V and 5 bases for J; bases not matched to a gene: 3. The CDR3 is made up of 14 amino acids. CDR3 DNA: TGTGCCAGCAGTTTAACGGACAGGGGCGAGACCCAGTACTTC. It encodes CASSLTDRGETQYF.

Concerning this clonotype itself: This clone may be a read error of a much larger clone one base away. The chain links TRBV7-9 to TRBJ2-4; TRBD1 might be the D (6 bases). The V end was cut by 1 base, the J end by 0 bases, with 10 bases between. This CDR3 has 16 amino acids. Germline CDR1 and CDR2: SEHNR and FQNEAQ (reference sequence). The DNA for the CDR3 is TGTGCCAGCAGCTTAGTCAGGGGAGTAGCCAAAAACATTCAGTACTTC. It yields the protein CASSLVRGVAKNIQYF.

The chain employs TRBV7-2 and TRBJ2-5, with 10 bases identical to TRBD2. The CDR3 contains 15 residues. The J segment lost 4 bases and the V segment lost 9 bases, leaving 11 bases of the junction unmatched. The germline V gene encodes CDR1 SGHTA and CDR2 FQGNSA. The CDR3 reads CASAGTSERVETQYF. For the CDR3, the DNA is TGTGCCAGTGCCGGGACTAGCGAGCGGGTAGAGACCCAGTACTTC.

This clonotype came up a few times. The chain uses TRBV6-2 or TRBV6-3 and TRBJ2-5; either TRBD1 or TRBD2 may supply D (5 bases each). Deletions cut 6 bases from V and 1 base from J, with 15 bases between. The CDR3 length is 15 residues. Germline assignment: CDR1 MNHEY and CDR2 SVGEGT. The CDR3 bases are TGTGCCAGCAGCCGAAGAGGGGATGGCCAAGAGACCCAGTACTTC. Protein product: CASSRRGDGQETQYF.

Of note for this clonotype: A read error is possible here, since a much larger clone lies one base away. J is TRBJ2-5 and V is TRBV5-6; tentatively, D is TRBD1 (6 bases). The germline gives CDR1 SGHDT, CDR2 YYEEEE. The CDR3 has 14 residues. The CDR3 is CVSSRDTLQETQYF. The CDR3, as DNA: TGTGTCAGCAGCCGGGACACCCTCCAAGAGACCCAGTACTTC.

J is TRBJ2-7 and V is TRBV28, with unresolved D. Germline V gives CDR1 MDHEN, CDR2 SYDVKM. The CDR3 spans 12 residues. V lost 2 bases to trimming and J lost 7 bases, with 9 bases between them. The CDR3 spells CASSLRVNEQYF. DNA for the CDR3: TGTGCCAGCAGTTTACGAGTCAATGAGCAGTACTTC.

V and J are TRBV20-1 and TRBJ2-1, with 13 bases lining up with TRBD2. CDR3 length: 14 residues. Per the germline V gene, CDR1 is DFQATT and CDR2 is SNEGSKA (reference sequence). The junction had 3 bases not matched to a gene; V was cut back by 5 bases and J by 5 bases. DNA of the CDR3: TGCAGTGCTCCCGGGACTAGCGGGAACAATGAGCAGTTCTTC. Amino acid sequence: CSAPGTSGNNEQFF.